These T cell receptor beta chains were read from a single sample in a study of CD8+ T cells in alopecia areata. TCRdb's copy holds only in-frame clones and misses some; the assay was immunoSEQ multiplex PCR. Among around 5,400 clones listed, 60% were seen once. Sequenced: skin. Receptors originate from a human donor with alopecia areata. CDR3s include the opening cysteine and the closing phenylalanine or tryptophan. The D gene is left open where the match is weak. The listing skips clone size in some rows; elsewhere it reads once, few, many or a size class.

d_gene	v_gene	abundance	j_gene	CDR3nt	CDR3aa
NA	TRBV6-5	NA	TRBJ1-1	TGTGCCAGCACCGAGGCCTTGGTTGGAGGGAGTGAAGCTTTCTTT	CASTEALVGGSEAFF
TRBD2	TRBV5-1	once	TRBJ2-3	TGCGCCAGCAGCTTGACACGGGAGGCTGATACGCAGTATTTT	CASSLTREADTQYF
NA	TRBV5-1	NA	TRBJ2-3	TGCGCCAGCAGCTCTCAAACTAGCACAGATACGCAGTATTTT	CASSSQTSTDTQYF
TRBD1	TRBV5-4	medium-sized	TRBJ2-7	TGTGCCAGCAGCTTGGGGGACAGGTACGAGCAGTACTTC	CASSLGDRYEQYF
NA	TRBV7-9	NA	TRBJ1-2	TGTGCCAGCAGCCCAGGACAAATCTATGGCTACACCTTC	CASSPGQIYGYTF
NA	TRBV11-1	large	TRBJ2-1	TGTGCCAGCAGCTTGGGGATGACTGAGCAGTTCTTC	CASSLGMTEQFF
NA	TRBV7-6	NA	TRBJ1-1	TGTGCCAGCAGCCCACCTAAATTTGAAGCTTTCTTT	CASSPPKFEAFF
NA	TRBV21-1	once	TRBJ2-2	TGTGCCAGCAGGCCAAAGACGGAGGGGGCGAGTACCGGGGAGCTGTTTTTT	CASRPKTEGASTGELFF
NA	TRBV29-1	NA	TRBJ1-3	TGCAGCGGTGACATTGGAAACACCATATATTTT	CSGDIGNTIYF
NA	TRBV25-1	NA	TRBJ2-1	TGTGCCAGCAGTGAATATCCGTATGGCCATGAGCAGTTCTTC	CASSEYPYGHEQFF
NA	TRBV5-1	NA	TRBJ2-2	TGCGCCAGCAGCTTGCAGGGACCAAACACCGGGGAGCTGTTTTTT	CASSLQGPNTGELFF
NA	TRBV11-2	NA	TRBJ1-1	TGTGCCAGCAGCTTATCCTTCGGGGGGTGGGGTCACACTGAAGCTTTCTTT	CASSLSFGGWGHTEAFF
NA	TRBV5-1	NA	TRBJ1-1	TGCGCCAGCAGCTTGGCTTCAGGGAGGAACACTGAAGCTTTCTTT	CASSLASGRNTEAFF
NA	TRBV6-5	NA	TRBJ1-4	TGTGCCAGCAGCGACAAATTCGCAACTAATGAAAAACTGTTTTTT	CASSDKFATNEKLFF
NA	TRBV6-5	NA	TRBJ1-1	TGTGCCAGCAGCTACTCCATGAACACTGAAGCTTTCTTT	CASSYSMNTEAFF
NA	TRBV7-8	few	TRBJ1-5	TGTGCCAGCAGCTTAGCGGTGCCGCTGTACCGAGATCAGCCCCAGCATTTT	CASSLAVPLYRDQPQHF
NA	TRBV27	NA	TRBJ2-7	TGTGCCAGCAGTTTATCGCAAGACAGATTTTGGACCTACGAGCAGTACTTC	CASSLSQDRFWTYEQYF
TRBD1	TRBV27	once	TRBJ2-7	TGTGCCAGCAGTCCCAACAGGGGGGAGCAGTACTTC	CASSPNRGEQYF
NA	TRBV2	NA	TRBJ2-3	TGTGCCAGCAGCGGTCGTGGTCCTTGGGATACGCAGTATTTT	CASSGRGPWDTQYF
TRBD2	TRBV12-5	NA	TRBJ2-1	TGTGCTAGTGGTTTGGACCGAGTTCTAGCGGGGTGGTACAATGAGCAGTTCTTC	CASGLDRVLAGWYNEQFF
NA	TRBV29-1	NA	TRBJ1-1	TGCAGCGCCTCGGAACGACCGAGGAGTGAAGCTTTCTTT	CSASERPRSEAFF
NA	TRBV7-9	NA	TRBJ2-1	TGTGCCAGCAGTACCGGGGACTACAATGAGCAGTTCTTC	CASSTGDYNEQFF
NA	TRBV30	NA	TRBJ2-7	TGTGCCTGGAACAGGGATTTATCGTCCTACGAGCAGTACTTC	CAWNRDLSSYEQYF